What follows describes a single T cell receptor beta chain. Its antigen is unidentified. The data stem from a study of T-cell memory formation after mild COVID-19. The overall study: TCR clusters largely stayed donor specific.

TCRdb re-called the 5' RACE reads with MiXCR, one entry per CDR3 protein. Of 450,000 to 650,000 distinct CDR3 sequences in the sample, 20% to 25% were seen once. Germline V lookup: CDR1 MNHEY, CDR2 SMNVEV (reference sequence). The CDR3 length is 15 residues. J gave up 2 bases and V 4 bases, and 6 bases lay outside the gene matches. Whole-study findings and limits: Second-wave clones reaching peak frequency on day 37 lacked confirmed SARS-CoV-2 specificity. CD4+ contracting clones were found mainly in CM and EM, and CD8+ ones in EMRA. Memory cells collected pre-infection included some clones that later responded, suggesting cross-reactive memory joined.

Input material: PBMCs or a T cell subset sorted from them (not recorded which). The chain combines TRBV27 with TRBJ2-7; 9 bases are shared with TRBD2. The TCR originated in an adult woman who had mild COVID-19 (a few samples of this study predate the infection). Cell type and time point are not known. The CDR3, as DNA: TGTGCCAGCAGTTCGCTAGCGGGATCGACCTACGAGCAGTACTTC. Its translation is CASSSLAGSTYEQYF.